This T cell receptor (beta chain) was recorded in a study of blood T cell repertoires in COVID-19. Trimming stripped 4 bases from V and 2 bases from J, with 15 bases between. This CDR3 is built from 15 residues. Germline CDR1 and CDR2: MDHEN and SYDVKM. TCRdb's table, derived via immunoSEQ multiplex PCR, lists solely in-frame clones and lacks some. The sample yields roughly 140,000 clones, 88% seen once. The clonotype was recovered from a woman in her 30s with acute COVID-19. This chain links TRBV28 with TRBJ2-7; possibly TRBD2 for D (6 bases). Sequencing was carried out using PBMCs or T cells enriched from blood (not recorded which). CDR3 coding DNA: TGTGCCAGCAGTTCCCCGGCGGGGCAACCCTACGAGCAGTACTTC. Protein product: CASSSPAGQPYEQYF.